What follows describes a single TCR beta chain. The time point is: after neoadjuvant nivolumab, at surgical resection. Patients had HPV-negative, locally advanced oral cavity squamous cell carcinoma. This CDR3 has 14 amino acids. From germline, CDR1 is SQVTM and CDR2 ANQGSEA. V lost 1 base to trimming and J lost 0 bases, with 10 bases between them. Measured with immunoSEQ multiplex PCR; TCRdb has only the in-frame clones, and not every one. The profile shows more than 25,000 clones, 80% of them singletons. The entry originates in a study of neoadjuvant anti-PD-1 for oral cavity cancer. This receptor was obtained from a person between 40 and 80 years old with oral cavity squamous cell carcinoma. The input for sequencing was PBMCs, taken after nivolumab (anti-PD-1) treatment. This sequence joins TRBV29-1 and TRBJ2-7; D remains ambiguous. DNA for the CDR3: TGCAGCGTTGAAGCCAACATGGGCTCCTACGAGCAGTACTTC. Protein product: CSVEANMGSYEQYF.